This is a list of T cell receptor beta chains from one sample in a study of cytomegalovirus exposure and HLA in healthy donors. The table came from immunoSEQ multiplex PCR; TCRdb's copy has only in-frame clones and leaves some out. The table shows over 200,000 clones, with roughly 84% occurring only once. Sequenced input: PBMCs. The receptors derive from a human donor in good health. The conserved cysteine and the conserved F or W are not part of the CDR3 here. A D gene is named only where the DNA matches it firmly.

cdr3_aa,d_call,j_call,v_call
ASTRDRQEETQY,NA,TRBJ2-5,TRBV2
SSSLARASGGGTDTQY,TRBD2,TRBJ2-3,TRBV7-9
ASSLGSSGIYEQY,TRBD2,TRBJ2-7,TRBV27
ASSLGLAGETQY,TRBD2,TRBJ2-5,TRBV13
ASSRTSGRETQY,TRBD2,TRBJ2-5,TRBV2
ASSTNRGVRYEQY,TRBD1,TRBJ2-7,TRBV27
ASSQAGAETQY,TRBD2,TRBJ2-5,TRBV9
ASSMTGTEIGYT,TRBD1,TRBJ1-2,TRBV5-1
ASSHTRYTDTQY,NA,TRBJ2-3,TRBV4-3
ASSSGQGRYAETQY,TRBD1,TRBJ2-5,TRBV27
ASSLWGVTDTQY,NA,TRBJ2-3,TRBV11-2
ASSAGHYNEQF,NA,TRBJ2-1,TRBV7-3
ASSGTSERHEQF,TRBD2,TRBJ2-1,TRBV19
ASTIGGWGPHQPQH,NA,TRBJ1-5,TRBV19
ASSGQGNYGYT,NA,TRBJ1-2,TRBV7-8
AGSLKRGGQETQY,TRBD2,TRBJ2-5,TRBV7-2
ASSDPGGSGLSYEQY,TRBD2,TRBJ2-7,TRBV6-7
ASSPLGETQY,NA,TRBJ2-5,TRBV18
ASRGGQGNPYEQY,TRBD1,TRBJ2-7,TRBV28
SSSLGSLSEAF,NA,TRBJ1-1,TRBV7-9
ASRTEETQY,NA,TRBJ2-5,TRBV2
ASRSGMQETQY,NA,TRBJ2-5,TRBV11-2
SSSLGTGGQPQH,TRBD1,TRBJ1-5,TRBV7-9
ASSISQGASYGYT,TRBD1,TRBJ1-2,TRBV6-5
ATSRGVRGFEQY,NA,TRBJ2-7,TRBV15
ASSIDGGREKLF,NA,TRBJ1-4,TRBV2
ASSRDRGVHEQY,TRBD1,TRBJ2-7,TRBV7-9
ASSLQEGPYNEQF,NA,TRBJ2-1,TRBV7-6
ASSLDGQSNQPQH,NA,TRBJ1-5,TRBV5-5
ASRAGTGDYGELF,TRBD1,TRBJ2-2,TRBV19
ASSQNLANSYEQY,NA,TRBJ2-7,TRBV14
ASSVVVGGPQETQY,TRBD2,TRBJ2-5,TRBV9
ASSGGQWETQY,NA,TRBJ2-5,TRBV19
ASSDSGGGGRNSNQPQH,NA,TRBJ1-5,TRBV6-4
SSRPEEGTGNTIY,NA,TRBJ1-3,TRBV7-9
ASGFPTSAGTAYEQY,TRBD2,TRBJ2-7,TRBV12-5
ASKGLFIEQY,NA,TRBJ2-7,TRBV6-1
ASSFPQVNTEAF,NA,TRBJ1-1,TRBV11-2
ASSSPISGGYEQY,NA,TRBJ2-7,TRBV28
AWSVRTGGRWETQY,TRBD2,TRBJ2-5,TRBV30
ASYIAGVDYNEQF,TRBD2,TRBJ2-1,TRBV30
ARIVGQAKQTQY,NA,TRBJ2-5,TRBV2
ASSSGTSMSTDTQY,NA,TRBJ2-3,TRBV5-5
ASSLGQVYNEQF,NA,TRBJ2-1,TRBV5-1
ASSSFRLAGGNEQF,TRBD2,TRBJ2-1,TRBV27
ASSFESNQPQH,NA,TRBJ1-5,TRBV7-2
ASSLIQANYGYT,NA,TRBJ1-2,TRBV28
ASSTQVPQETQY,NA,TRBJ2-5,TRBV21-1
ASSFSTGTGGRTYEQY,TRBD1,TRBJ2-7,TRBV5-1
ASSLITGGGDNEQF,TRBD2,TRBJ2-1,TRBV7-3
SVEGGEGAWDEQY,TRBD1,TRBJ2-7,TRBV29-1
ASSEDYSPGYT,NA,TRBJ1-2,TRBV6-1
ASSQTTGWETQY,NA,TRBJ2-5,TRBV19
ASSPGQVENTEAF,NA,TRBJ1-1,TRBV18
ASSLGLVQTSSADIQY,NA,TRBJ2-4,TRBV5-4